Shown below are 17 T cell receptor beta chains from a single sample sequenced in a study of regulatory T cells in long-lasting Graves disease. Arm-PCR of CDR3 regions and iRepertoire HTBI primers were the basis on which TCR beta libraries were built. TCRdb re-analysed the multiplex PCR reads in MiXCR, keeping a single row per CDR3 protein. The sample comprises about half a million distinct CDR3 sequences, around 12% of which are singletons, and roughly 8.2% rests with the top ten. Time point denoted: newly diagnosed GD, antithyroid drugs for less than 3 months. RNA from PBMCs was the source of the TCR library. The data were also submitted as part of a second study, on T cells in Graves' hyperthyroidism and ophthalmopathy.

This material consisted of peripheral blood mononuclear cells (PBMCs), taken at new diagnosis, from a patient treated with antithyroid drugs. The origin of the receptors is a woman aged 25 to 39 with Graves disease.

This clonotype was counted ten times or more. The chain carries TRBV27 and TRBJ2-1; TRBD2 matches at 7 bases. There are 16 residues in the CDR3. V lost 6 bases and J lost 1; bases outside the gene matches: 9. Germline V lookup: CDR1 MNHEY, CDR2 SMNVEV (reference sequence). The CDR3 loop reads CASSPRASGSYNEQFF. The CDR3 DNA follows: TGTGCCAGCAGCCCCCGGGCTAGCGGTTCCTACAATGAGCAGTTCTTC.

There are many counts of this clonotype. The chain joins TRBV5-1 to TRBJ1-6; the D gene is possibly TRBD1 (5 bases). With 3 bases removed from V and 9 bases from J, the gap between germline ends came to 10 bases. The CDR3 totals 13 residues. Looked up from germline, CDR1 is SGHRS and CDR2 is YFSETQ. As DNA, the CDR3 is TGCGCCAGCAGCTGGGGGGGGGGTTCACCCCTCCACTTT. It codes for CASSWGGGSPLHF.

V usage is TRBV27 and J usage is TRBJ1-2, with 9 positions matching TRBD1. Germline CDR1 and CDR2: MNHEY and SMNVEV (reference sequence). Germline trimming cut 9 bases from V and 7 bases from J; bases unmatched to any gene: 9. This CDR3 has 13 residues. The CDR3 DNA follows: TGTGCCAGTGGGACAGGGTGGATTGGTGGCTACACCTTC. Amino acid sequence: CASGTGWIGGYTF.

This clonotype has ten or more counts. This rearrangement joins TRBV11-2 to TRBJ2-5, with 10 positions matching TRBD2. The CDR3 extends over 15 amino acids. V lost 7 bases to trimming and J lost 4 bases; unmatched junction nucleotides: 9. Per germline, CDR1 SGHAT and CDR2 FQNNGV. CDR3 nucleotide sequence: TGTGCCAGCAATCTAGCGGGAGTTTTCGGAGAGACCCAGTACTTC. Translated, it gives CASNLAGVFGETQYF.

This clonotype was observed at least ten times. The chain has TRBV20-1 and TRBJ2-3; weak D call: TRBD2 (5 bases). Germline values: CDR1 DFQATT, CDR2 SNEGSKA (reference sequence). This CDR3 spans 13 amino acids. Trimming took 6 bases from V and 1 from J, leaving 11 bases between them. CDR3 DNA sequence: TGCAGTGCCCCCTGGCGGGGCACAGATACGCAGTATTTT. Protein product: CSAPWRGTDTQYF.

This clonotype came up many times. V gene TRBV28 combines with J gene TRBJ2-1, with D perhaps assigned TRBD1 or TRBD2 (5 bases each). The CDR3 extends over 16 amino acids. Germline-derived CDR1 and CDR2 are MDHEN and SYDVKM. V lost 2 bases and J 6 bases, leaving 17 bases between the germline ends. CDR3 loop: CASSLPSPGPSNEQFF. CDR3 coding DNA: TGTGCCAGCAGTTTACCTTCCCCGGGACCAAGCAATGAGCAGTTCTTC. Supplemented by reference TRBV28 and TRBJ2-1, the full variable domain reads DVKVTQSSRYLVKRTGEKVFLECVQDMDHENMFWYRQDPGLGLRLIYFSYDVKMKEKGDIPEGYSVSREKKERFSLILESASTNQTSMYLCASSLPSPGPSNEQFFGPGTRLTVL.

CDR3 sequence: CASSEPSGLIYNEQFF. The CDR3 nucleotides are TGTGCCAGCAGCGAGCCGAGCGGGCTTATTTACAATGAGCAGTTCTTC. The J gene is TRBJ2-1, the V gene TRBV3-1; D perhaps matches TRBD2 (6 bases). The CDR3 extends over 16 amino acids. Trimming took 5 bases from V and 4 from J, leaving 18 bases between them. CDR1 is LGHDT, CDR2 YNNKEL, per germline (reference sequence).

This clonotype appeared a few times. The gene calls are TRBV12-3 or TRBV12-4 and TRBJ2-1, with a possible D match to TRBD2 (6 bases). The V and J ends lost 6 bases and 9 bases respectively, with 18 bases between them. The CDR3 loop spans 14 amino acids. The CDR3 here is CASSHREPGGEQFF. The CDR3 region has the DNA TGTGCCAGCAGCCACCGGGAGCCAGGAGGTGAGCAGTTCTTC.

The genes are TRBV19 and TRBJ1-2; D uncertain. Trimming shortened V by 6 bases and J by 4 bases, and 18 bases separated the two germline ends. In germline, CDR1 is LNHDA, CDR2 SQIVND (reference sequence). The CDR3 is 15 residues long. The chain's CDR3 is CASSKGGGPSYGYTF. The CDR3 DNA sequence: TGTGCCAGTAGCAAGGGCGGAGGGCCTTCCTATGGCTACACCTTC.

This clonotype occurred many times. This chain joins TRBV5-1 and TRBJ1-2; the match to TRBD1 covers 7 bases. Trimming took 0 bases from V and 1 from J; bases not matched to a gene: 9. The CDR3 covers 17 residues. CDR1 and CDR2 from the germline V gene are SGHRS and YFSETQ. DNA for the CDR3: TGCGCCAGCAGCTTGGGACAGGGTTTGCTGAGTAACTATGGCTACACCTTC. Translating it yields CASSLGQGLLSNYGYTF.

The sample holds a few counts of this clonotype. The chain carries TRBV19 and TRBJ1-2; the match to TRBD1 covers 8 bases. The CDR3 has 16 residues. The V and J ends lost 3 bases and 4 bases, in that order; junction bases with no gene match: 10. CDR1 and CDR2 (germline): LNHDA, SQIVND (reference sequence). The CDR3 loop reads CASSIQGAQGGYGYTF. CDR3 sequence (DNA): TGTGCCAGTAGTATTCAGGGGGCCCAGGGGGGCTATGGCTACACCTTC.

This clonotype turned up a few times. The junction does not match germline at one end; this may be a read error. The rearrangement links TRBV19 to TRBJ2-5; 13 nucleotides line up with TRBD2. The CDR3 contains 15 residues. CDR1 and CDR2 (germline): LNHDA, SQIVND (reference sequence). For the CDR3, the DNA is TGTGCCAGTAGTTCCCGGACTAGCGGGAGTGAGACCCGGTACTTC. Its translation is CASSSRTSGSETRYF.

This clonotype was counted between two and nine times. The CDR3 spells CATSDYGGRKGRYF. CDR3 DNA: TGTGCCACCAGTGATTATGGGGGACGCAAAGGGCGGTACTTC. The V and J genes are TRBV24-1 and TRBJ2-7; either TRBD1 or TRBD2 may supply D (5 bases each). This CDR3 is 14 amino acids long. Germline V gives CDR1 KGHDR, CDR2 SFDVKD. Trimming stripped 2 bases from V and 12 bases from J, with 19 bases between.

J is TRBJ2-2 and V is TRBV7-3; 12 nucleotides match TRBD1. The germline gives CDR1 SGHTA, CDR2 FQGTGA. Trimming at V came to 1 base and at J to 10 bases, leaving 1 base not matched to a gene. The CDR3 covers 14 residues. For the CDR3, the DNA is TGTGCCAGCAGCTTAAGGGACAGGGGGCCGGAGCTGTTTTTT. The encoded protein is CASSLRDRGPELFF.

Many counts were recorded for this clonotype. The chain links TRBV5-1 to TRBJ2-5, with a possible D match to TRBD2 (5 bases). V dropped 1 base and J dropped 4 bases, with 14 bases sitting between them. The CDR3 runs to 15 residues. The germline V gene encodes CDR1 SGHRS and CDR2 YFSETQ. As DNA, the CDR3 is TGCGCCAGCAGCTTGTTATTTGACCGGGGAGAGACCCAGTACTTC. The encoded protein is CASSLLFDRGETQYF.

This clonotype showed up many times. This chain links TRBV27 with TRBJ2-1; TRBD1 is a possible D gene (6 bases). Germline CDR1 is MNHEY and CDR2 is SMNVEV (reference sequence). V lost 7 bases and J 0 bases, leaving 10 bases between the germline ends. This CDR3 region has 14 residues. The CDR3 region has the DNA TGTGCCAGCAAGCCGGACAGCTCCTACAATGAGCAGTTCTTC. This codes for CASKPDSSYNEQFF.

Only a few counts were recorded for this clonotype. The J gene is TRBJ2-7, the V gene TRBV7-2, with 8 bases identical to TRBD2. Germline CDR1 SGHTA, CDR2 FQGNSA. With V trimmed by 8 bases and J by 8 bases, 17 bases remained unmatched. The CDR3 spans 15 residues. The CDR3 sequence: CASSPSKRENLQQYF. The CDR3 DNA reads TGTGCCAGCTCACCGTCTAAGCGGGAGAATCTTCAGCAGTACTTC. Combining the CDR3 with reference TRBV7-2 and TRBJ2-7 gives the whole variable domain GAGVSQSPSNKVTEKGKDVELRCDPISGHTALYWYRQSLGQGLEFLIYFQGNSAPDKSGLPSDRFSAERTGGSVSTLTIQRTQQEDSAVYLCASSPSKRENLQQYFGPGTRLTVT.